Below, one T cell receptor (beta chain) is given with its context. A read error may explain this, as a much larger clone is one base away. Germline CDR1 and CDR2: PRHDT and FYEKMQ (reference sequence). The CDR3 contains 14 residues. This entry comes from a study of T cells in Graves' hyperthyroidism and ophthalmopathy. There were TCR beta CDR3 regions amplified from RNA transcripts. HTBI primers drove first-round RT-PCR of the TCR CDR3. MiXCR, run by TCRdb on the multiplex PCR reads, gives a single entry per CDR3 protein. Of 300,000 to 400,000 distinct CDR3 sequences in the sample, 15% to 20% were seen once.

This sequence joins TRBV13 and TRBJ1-1; D gene uncertain. The clonotype comes from a woman between 45 and 60 years old with Graves' hyperthyroidism. Sequencing used blood. CDR3 coding DNA: TGTGCCAGCGGCTTAGCAGCGTCGAACACTGAAGCTTTCTTT. It is translated as CASGLAASNTEAFF.